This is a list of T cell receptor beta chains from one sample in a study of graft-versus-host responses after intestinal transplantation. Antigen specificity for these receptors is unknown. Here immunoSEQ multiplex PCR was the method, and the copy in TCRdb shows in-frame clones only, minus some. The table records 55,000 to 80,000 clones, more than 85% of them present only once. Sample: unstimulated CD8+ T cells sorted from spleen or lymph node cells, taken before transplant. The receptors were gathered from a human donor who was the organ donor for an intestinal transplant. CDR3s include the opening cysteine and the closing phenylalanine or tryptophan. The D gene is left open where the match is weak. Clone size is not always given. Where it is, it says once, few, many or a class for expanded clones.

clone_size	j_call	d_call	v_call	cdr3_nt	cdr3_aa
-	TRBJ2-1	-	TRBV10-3	TGTGCCATCAGTGATTCTTTTTTCAGCTCCTACAATGAGCAGTTCTTC	CAISDSFFSSYNEQFF
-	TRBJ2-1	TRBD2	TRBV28	TGTGCCAGCAGTCGACTAGCGGGAGGGACTACAATGAGGCAGTTCTTC	CASSRLAGGTTMRQFF
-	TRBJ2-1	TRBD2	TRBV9	TGTGCCAGCAGCCCCAGCGGACTAGCGGATAATGAGCAGTTCTTC	CASSPSGLADNEQFF
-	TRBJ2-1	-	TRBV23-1	TGCGCCAGCAGCCTCATTAATGGGCGCCCCTCCTACAATGAGCAGTTCTTC	CASSLINGRPSYNEQFF
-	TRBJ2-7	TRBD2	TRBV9	TGTGCCAGCAGCGCAGGACTAGCGGGAGTACGCGAGCAGTACTTC	CASSAGLAGVREQYF
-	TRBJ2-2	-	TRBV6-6	TGTGCCAGCAGTTCCACCACTGAGACCGGGGAGCTGTTTTTT	CASSSTTETGELFF
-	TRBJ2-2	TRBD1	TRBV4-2	TGTGCCAGCAGCCAGGGGATTACAGGGGAGGGGGAGCTGTTTTTT	CASSQGITGEGELFF
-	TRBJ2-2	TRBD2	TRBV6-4	TGTGCCAGCAGTGACTCGCCAGCGGGAGAGACCGGGGAGCTGTTTTTT	CASSDSPAGETGELFF
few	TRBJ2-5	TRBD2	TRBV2	TGTGCCAGCAGTGAAGAAGGCGGGAGTCAGGAGACCCAGTACTTC	CASSEEGGSQETQYF
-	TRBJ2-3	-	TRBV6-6	TGTGCCAGCAGTTACTCGATGGAGCCTTCGCCCGGTACGCAGTATTTT	CASSYSMEPSPGTQYF
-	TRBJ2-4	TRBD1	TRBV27	TGTGCCAGCAGATCCAGGACAGGACCTGGTGGGAATACGAACATTCAGTACTTC	CASRSRTGPGGNTNIQYF
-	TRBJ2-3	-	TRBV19	TGTGCCAGTAGTAGTAGCGCGAGCACAGATACGCAGTATTTT	CASSSSASTDTQYF
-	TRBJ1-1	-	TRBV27	TGTGCCAGCAGTTTATCGAGTTTCGCAGGGTATAGCACTGAAGCTTTCTTT	CASSLSSFAGYSTEAFF
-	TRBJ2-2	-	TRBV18	TGTGCCAGCTCACAGAACTCCCGGGACACGAACACCGGGGAGCTGTTTTTT	CASSQNSRDTNTGELFF
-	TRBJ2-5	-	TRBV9	TGTGCCAGCAGCGTAGGGGCAGGTTTTGGTGAGACCCAGTACTTC	CASSVGAGFGETQYF
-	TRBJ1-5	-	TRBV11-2	TGTGCCAGCAGCTTAGAAGATTCTACTAGCAATCAGCCCCAGCATTTT	CASSLEDSTSNQPQHF
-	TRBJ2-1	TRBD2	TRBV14	TGTGCCAGCAGCCAAGAGCGGGGACTAGTCAATGAGCAGTTCTTC	CASSQERGLVNEQFF
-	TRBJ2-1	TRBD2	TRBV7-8	TGTGCCAGCAGCGGAACTAGCGGGGGGAGCTCCTACAATGAGCAGTTCTTC	CASSGTSGGSSYNEQFF
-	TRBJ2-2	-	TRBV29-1	TGCAGCATAAAGGGGGGGGAGCTCGACACCGGGGAGCTGTTTTTT	CSIKGGELDTGELFF
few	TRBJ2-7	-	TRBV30	TGTGCCTGGAGTGTATCAGGGTACGAGCAGTACTTC	CAWSVSGYEQYF
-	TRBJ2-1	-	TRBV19	TGTGCCAGTAAGGAACGGGGTTCCTACAATGAGCAGTTCTTC	CASKERGSYNEQFF
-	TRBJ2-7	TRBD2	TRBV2	TGTGCCAGCAGTCTCCTAGGACTAGCGGGAGGGGAGCAGTACTTC	CASSLLGLAGGEQYF
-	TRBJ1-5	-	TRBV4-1	TGCGCCAGCAGCCAAGAGCGCTATAGCAATCAGCCCCAGCATTTT	CASSQERYSNQPQHF
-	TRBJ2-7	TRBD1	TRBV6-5	TGTGCCAGCAGTCCCGGGACAGGGGTCTACGAGCAGTACTTC	CASSPGTGVYEQYF
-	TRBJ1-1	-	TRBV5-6	TGTGCCAGCAGCTTTGGGAGTATGAACACTGAAGCTTTCTTT	CASSFGSMNTEAFF
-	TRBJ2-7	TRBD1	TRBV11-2	TGTGCCAGCAGCTTAGGGACAGGGCAATACGAGCAGTACTTC	CASSLGTGQYEQYF
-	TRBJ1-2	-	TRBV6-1	TGTGCCAGCAGAGACGCAGGAGGCTACACCTTC	CASRDAGGYTF
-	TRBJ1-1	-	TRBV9	TGTGCCAGCAGCGTAACTAGTAGCACTGAAGCTTTCTTT	CASSVTSSTEAFF
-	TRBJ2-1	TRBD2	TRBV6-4	TGTGCCAGCAGTGAGGGACTAGCGGGAGTAGGGGAGTTCTTC	CASSEGLAGVGEFF
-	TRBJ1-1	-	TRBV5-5	TGTGCCAGCAGCTTTCGGGGATTTTGGACGAACACTGAAGCTTTCTTT	CASSFRGFWTNTEAFF
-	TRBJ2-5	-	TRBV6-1	TGTGCCAGCAGTGAAGGCGGGCGGTGGGCTCTCGAGACCCAGTACTTC	CASSEGGRWALETQYF
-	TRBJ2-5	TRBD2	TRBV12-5	TGTGCTAGTGGTCCCCGGACTAGGAGCAGGTCCCAGTACTTC	CASGPRTRSRSQYF
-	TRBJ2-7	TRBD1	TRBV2	TGTGCCAGCAGTGGACGAGTAGGGGGCGGGTACGAGCAGTACTTC	CASSGRVGGGYEQYF
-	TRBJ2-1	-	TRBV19	TGTGCCAGTAGTTTCACGGGTCAGGGTGAGCAGTTCTTC	CASSFTGQGEQFF
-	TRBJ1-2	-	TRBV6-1	TGTGCCAGCAGTGAAAAATTCGGGGAGGGCTATGGCTACACCTTC	CASSEKFGEGYGYTF
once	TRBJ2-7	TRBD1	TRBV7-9	TGTGCCAGCAGCTTAAGGACAGGGGGGGATTCGGAGCAGTACTTC	CASSLRTGGDSEQYF
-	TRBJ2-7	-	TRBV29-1	TGCAGCGGGACTTCTGCTCGGTACGAGCAGTACTTC	CSGTSARYEQYF
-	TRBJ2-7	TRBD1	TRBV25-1	TGTGCCAGCAGTGAGGGACAGGGGGTGAGCCACGAGCAGTACTTC	CASSEGQGVSHEQYF
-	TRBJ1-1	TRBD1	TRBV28	TGTGCCAGCTCCGGGGACAGGGCTAATTTGAACACTGAAGCTTTCTTT	CASSGDRANLNTEAFF
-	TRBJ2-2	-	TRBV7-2	TGTGCCAGCAGCTTAGGGACAAACACCGGGGAGCTGTTTTTT	CASSLGTNTGELFF
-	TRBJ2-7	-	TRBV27	TGTGCCAGCAGTTTATCCCCACACAGCTCCTACGAGCAGTACTTC	CASSLSPHSSYEQYF
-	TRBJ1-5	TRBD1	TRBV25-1	TGTGCCAGCAGTTCATCGGGACAGCTTTTCAATCAGCCCCAGCATTTT	CASSSSGQLFNQPQHF
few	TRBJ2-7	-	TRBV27	TGTGCCAGCAGTTTATCCACAGGCTACGAGCAGTACTTC	CASSLSTGYEQYF
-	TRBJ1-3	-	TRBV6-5	TGTGCCAGCAGTTACAGCTCGGACATTGTAAACACCATATATTTT	CASSYSSDIVNTIYF
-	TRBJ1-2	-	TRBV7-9	TGTGCCAGCAGCTTAGCATTGTCAGATTATGGCTACACCTTC	CASSLALSDYGYTF
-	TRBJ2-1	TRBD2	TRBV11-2	TGTGCCAGCAGCATACGACTAGCGGGAGTTTCGGTTCGCAATGAGCAGTTCTTC	CASSIRLAGVSVRNEQFF